A single sample is the source of the 7 T cell receptor beta chains below, sequenced in a study of identical twins. TCRdb recomputed calls from the 5' RACE reads with MiXCR, one row per CDR3 protein. In the table there are 1.5 million to 2 million distinct CDR3 sequences, 25% to 35% of which are singletons. The sample comprised cord blood. All receptors come from a newborn girl in good health.

This clonotype was counted at least ten times. The chain carries TRBV3-1 and TRBJ2-7, with D perhaps matching TRBD2 (6 bases). The ends were cut back, 2 bases at V and 0 bases at J, with 8 bases in the middle. This CDR3 is 14 amino acids long. Germline assignment: CDR1 LGHDT and CDR2 YNNKEL (reference sequence). The CDR3 DNA sequence: TGTGCCAGCAGCCAATCGGGACTCTCCTACGAGCAGTACTTC. This gives the protein CASSQSGLSYEQYF.

The chain combines TRBV28 with TRBJ2-5, with 7 bases identical to TRBD2. This CDR3 has 11 amino acids. Germline V gene lookup returns CDR1 MDHEN and CDR2 SYDVKM. The V and J ends lost 8 bases and 11 bases, in that order; junction bases with no gene match: 8. The CDR3 DNA reads TGTGCCAGCTGGGGGGGGGATGAGCAGTACTTC. Protein sequence: CASWGGDEQYF.

As for this clonotype: Because the CDR3 is missing its conserved closing phenylalanine or tryptophan, this is likely a read error. The V call is TRBV28, the J call TRBJ2-3, with D unresolved. The CDR3 length is 13 residues. The germline gives CDR1 MDHEN, CDR2 SYDVKM. V gave up 10 bases and J gave up 4 bases, with 15 bases separating them. The CDR3 loop reads CATAHYSADTQYL. CDR3 in DNA: TGTGCCACTGCTCACTATTCCGCAGATACGCAGTATTTA.

The V gene is TRBV10-3, the J gene TRBJ2-1; TRBD1 matches at 8 bases. V lost 3 bases to trimming and J lost 2 bases; unmatched junction nucleotides: 6. This CDR3 contains 16 residues. Germline CDR1 reads ENHRY; CDR2 reads SYGVKD. This CDR3 reads CAISDLGTGAYNEQFF. CDR3 DNA: TGTGCCATCAGTGACCTAGGGACAGGTGCCTACAATGAGCAGTTCTTC.

The rearrangement joins TRBV7-2 to TRBJ2-2; 7 positions match TRBD1. Germline CDR1 and CDR2: SGHTA and FQGNSA. CDR3 length: 14 residues. V trimming: 5 bases; J trimming: 8 bases; junction bases outside the gene matches: 8. CDR3 sequence reads: CASSVTGARGELFF. The CDR3, as DNA: TGTGCCAGCAGCGTCACAGGGGCCAGGGGGGAGCTGTTTTTT.

The chain has TRBV6-6 and TRBJ1-5; maybe TRBD1 (6 bases). The V end lost 5 bases, the J end lost 3 bases, and 17 bases lay between the germline ends. CDR1 is MNHNY, CDR2 SVGAGI, per germline (reference sequence). The CDR3 extends over 16 amino acids. The CDR3 region has the DNA TGTGCCAGCAGTCACCGGACAGCAGCAAACAATCAGCCCCAGCATTTT. Translating gives CASSHRTAANNQPQHF.

This clonotype was detected only a few times. This chain connects TRBV25-1 to TRBJ1-4; D is ambiguous. From germline, CDR1 is MGHDK and CDR2 SYGVNS. The V end lost 8 bases, the J end lost 8 bases, and 15 bases lay between the germline ends. The CDR3 spans 13 residues. The DNA for the CDR3 is TGTGCCAGCGGCGAGGGTATGGGCGAAAAACTGTTTTTT. It translates to CASGEGMGEKLFF.